This TCR beta chain was sequenced in a study of blood T cell repertoires in COVID-19. In the study overall: There were acute and convalescent COVID-19 samples, and they came from the United States, Italy and Spain. PBMCs, B-cell-depleted T cells, or T cells were the source of the cDNA or gDNA that made up the material.

In germline, CDR1 is GTSNPN, CDR2 SVGIG (reference sequence). This CDR3 region has 15 residues. V lost 3 bases and J lost 0, with 12 bases in between. Original handling: Nucleated cell counts were estimated from reference gene primer amplification. Only in-frame clones appear in the TCRdb table, and some are missing; sequencing was by immunoSEQ multiplex PCR. The V and J calls and the clone size are those of that table, but D and trimming were determined from the DNA. The top ten hold 26% of the sample, which has about 190,000 clones, roughly 85% seen once. The chain combines TRBV30 with TRBJ1-3; a weak D match, TRBD1 (6 bases). What was sequenced was peripheral blood. The receptor comes from a woman in her 70s with acute or convalescent COVID-19. The CDR3: CAWRRTAFSGNTIYF. CDR3 bases: TGTGCCTGGAGGCGGACAGCGTTCTCTGGAAACACCATATATTTT.